The rows below give T cell receptor beta chains drawn from one sample of a study of CD8+CD57+ T cells in acquired aplastic anemia. TCRdb used MiXCR to reprocess the reads, holding one entry per CDR3 protein. The sample includes 150,000 or so distinct CDR3 sequences, over 40% seen only once; the top ten take roughly 3.5%. Material: sorted CD4+, CD8+, or CD8+CD57+ T cells (not recorded which) from PBMCs. The source of these receptors is a human donor with aplastic anemia. Both conserved end residues are part of each CDR3. Each record gives: V gene, D gene, CDR3 length, CDR3 protein. D genes are given only for firm matches.

TRBV19	-	13	CASSPNLDPPQHF
TRBV7-6	TRBD2	16	CASSKRIIAGGYEQYF
TRBV9	-	14	CASSGRGNTGELFF
TRBV11-3	TRBD1	15	CASSSDRGMNTEAFF
TRBV2	TRBD2	15	CASIVLAGATYEQYF
TRBV14	-	14	CASSLGGPGRTQYF
TRBV30	TRBD1	14	CAWSPHPGGYGYTF
TRBV3-1	TRBD1	14	CASSGTGGNQPQHF
TRBV2	-	14	CASRGGLREETQYF
TRBV11-2	TRBD2	18	CASSAQHTSGGNTGELFF
TRBV25-1	TRBD2	15	CASSGTSGSGETQYF
TRBV2	TRBD1	17	CASSYAPSGQGSYEQYF
TRBV4-2	-	17	CASSQGVGTGSYNEQFF
TRBV2	-	12	CASRVVQETQYF
TRBV27	-	17	CASSFTGTSSYNSPLHF
TRBV7-6	-	15	CASSSLTGLNTEAFF
TRBV27	TRBD1	13	CASRGQRGQPQHF
TRBV25-1	TRBD1	17	CASSPENDRGVGETQYF
TRBV24-1	TRBD2	17	CATSDPPTSGGEETQYF
TRBV19	-	15	CASSFMGRANYGYTF
TRBV29-1	TRBD2	14	CSVGTSGSGETQYF
TRBV10-2	-	14	CASTKRKENTEAFF
TRBV9	-	13	CASSDGLEDTQYF
TRBV10-3	-	17	CAISESGSGRRYYEQFF
TRBV10-3	-	14	CAISEGQTNQPQYF
TRBV6-2/TRBV6-3	-	17	CASSYEGREPFTDTQYF
TRBV3-1	-	14	CASSQGRGIGELFF
TRBV4-2	-	15	CASSQEWGRNSPLHF
TRBV12-3/TRBV12-4	TRBD1	14	CASYRGLLTDTQYF
TRBV2	TRBD2	15	CASSEGTISYNEQFF
TRBV20-1	-	16	CSARDPLGGGGQPQHF
TRBV10-2	-	14	CASSQEDRLNGYTF
TRBV5-4	-	15	CASSLETPGANVLTF
TRBV6-4	-	13	CASSDGTNSPLHF
TRBV20-1	-	11	CSARPENEQFF
TRBV3-1	TRBD1	13	CASSRRTGGEQYF
TRBV6-1	-	15	CASSEERKGHNEQFF
TRBV11-2	-	15	CASSLDAGGAYEQYF
TRBV15	-	14	CATSSGEGTDTQYF
TRBV11-1	TRBD2	19	CASSTLAVTAGGGHNEQFF
TRBV7-8	-	14	CASSLAGEDYGYTF
TRBV5-8	-	15	CASSLGVGKDQPQHF